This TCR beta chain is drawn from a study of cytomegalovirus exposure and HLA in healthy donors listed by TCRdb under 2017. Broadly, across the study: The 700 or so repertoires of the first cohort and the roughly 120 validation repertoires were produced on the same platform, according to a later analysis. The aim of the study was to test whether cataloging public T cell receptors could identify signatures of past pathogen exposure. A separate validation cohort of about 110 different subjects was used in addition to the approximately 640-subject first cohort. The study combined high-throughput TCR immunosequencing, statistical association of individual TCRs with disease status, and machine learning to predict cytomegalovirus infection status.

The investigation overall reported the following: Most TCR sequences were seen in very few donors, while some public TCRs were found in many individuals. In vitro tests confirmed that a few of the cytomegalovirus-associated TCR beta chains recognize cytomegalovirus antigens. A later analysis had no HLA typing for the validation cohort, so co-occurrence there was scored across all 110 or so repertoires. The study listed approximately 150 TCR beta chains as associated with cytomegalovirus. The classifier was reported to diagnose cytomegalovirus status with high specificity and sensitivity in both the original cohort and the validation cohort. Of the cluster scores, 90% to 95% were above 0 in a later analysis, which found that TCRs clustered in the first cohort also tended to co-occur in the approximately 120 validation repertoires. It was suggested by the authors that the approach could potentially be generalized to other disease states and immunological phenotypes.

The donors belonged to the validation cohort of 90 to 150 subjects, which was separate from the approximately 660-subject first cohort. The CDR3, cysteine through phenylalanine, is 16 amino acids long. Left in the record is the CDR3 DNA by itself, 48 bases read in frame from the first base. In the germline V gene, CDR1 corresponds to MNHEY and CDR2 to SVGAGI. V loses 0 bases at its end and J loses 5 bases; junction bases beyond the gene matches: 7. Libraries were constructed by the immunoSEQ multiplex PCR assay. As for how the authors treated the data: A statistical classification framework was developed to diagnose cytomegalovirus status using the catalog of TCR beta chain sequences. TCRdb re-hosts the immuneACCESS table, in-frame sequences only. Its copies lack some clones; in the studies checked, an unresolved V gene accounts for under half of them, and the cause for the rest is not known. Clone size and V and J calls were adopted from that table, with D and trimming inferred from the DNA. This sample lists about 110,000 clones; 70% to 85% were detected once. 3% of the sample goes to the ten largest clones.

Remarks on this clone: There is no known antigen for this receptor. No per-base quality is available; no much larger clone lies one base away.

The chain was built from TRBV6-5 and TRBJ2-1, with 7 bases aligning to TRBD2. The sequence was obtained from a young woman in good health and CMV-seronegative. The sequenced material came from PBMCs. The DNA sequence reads TGTGCCAGCAGTTACTCGGGGGAGGGGTTGGACAATGAGCAGTTCTTC. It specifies CASSYSGEGLDNEQFF.